A selection of T cell receptor beta chains follows, all from one sample in a study of quantifying T cell responses using KT2 cells. TCRdb reanalysed the UMI-ligation and nested PCR reads using MiXCR and keeps one entry per CDR3 protein. The table records about 33,000 distinct CDR3 sequences, about a tenth of them present only once. The material sequenced was PBMCs spiked with cells of the T cell clone KT2. The receptors shown here come from a human donor. CDR3s include the opening cysteine and the closing phenylalanine or tryptophan. A D gene is named only where the DNA matches it firmly. The size field is filled for only some rows; it gives once, few, many or a size class.

V: TRBV7-9
D: NA
J: TRBJ2-7
size: few
DNA: TGTGCCAGCAGCGTCCAGAATTACGAGCAGTACTTC
CDR3: CASSVQNYEQYF

V: TRBV4-1
D: TRBD2
J: TRBJ2-7
size: many
DNA: TGCGCCAGCAGCCCGGGAGGGCGCGAGCAGTACTTC
CDR3: CASSPGGREQYF

V: TRBV20-1
D: TRBD1
J: TRBJ1-1
size: medium-sized
DNA: TGCAGTGCTAGAACAGGACAGGGGGACACTGAAGCTTTCTTT
CDR3: CSARTGQGDTEAFF

V: TRBV6-1
D: TRBD1
J: TRBJ1-1
size: few
DNA: TGTGCCAGCAGTAACAGGGGGACTGCTGAAGCTTTCTTT
CDR3: CASSNRGTAEAFF

V: TRBV7-8
D: NA
J: TRBJ2-3
size: medium-sized
DNA: TGTGCCAGCAGCCTGCAGGGCACAGATACGCAGTATTTT
CDR3: CASSLQGTDTQYF

V: TRBV29-1
D: TRBD1
J: TRBJ1-2
size: many
DNA: TGCAGCGTGGTGTTTCAGGGGGCATCTTCCAACTATGGCTACACCTTC
CDR3: CSVVFQGASSNYGYTF

V: TRBV4-3
D: NA
J: TRBJ1-1
size: many
DNA: TGCGCCAGCAGCCAAGATTTGGGGGGGGCGACTGAAGCTTTCTTT
CDR3: CASSQDLGGATEAFF

V: TRBV29-1
D: TRBD2
J: TRBJ2-1
size: few
DNA: TGCAGCGTGACTCCTAGCGGGATCTACAATGAGCAGTTCTTC
CDR3: CSVTPSGIYNEQFF

V: TRBV5-1
D: NA
J: TRBJ1-2
size: NA
DNA: TGCGCCAGCAGCTTGTACGGTAACTATGGCTACACCTTC
CDR3: CASSLYGNYGYTF

V: TRBV6-2/TRBV6-3
D: NA
J: TRBJ1-4
size: few
DNA: TGTGCCAGCAGTTACTCGAGGGTTGCAACTAATGAAAAACTGTTTTTT
CDR3: CASSYSRVATNEKLFF

V: TRBV15
D: NA
J: TRBJ2-7
size: many
DNA: TGTGCCACCAGCAAATTTGGGGGTCTCTCCTACGAGCAGTACTTC
CDR3: CATSKFGGLSYEQYF

V: TRBV13
D: TRBD1
J: TRBJ1-2
size: NA
DNA: TGTGCCAGCAGCTTAGGGCAGGGGGCCAACTATGGCTACACCTTC
CDR3: CASSLGQGANYGYTF

V: TRBV5-5
D: NA
J: TRBJ1-2
size: NA
DNA: TGTGCCAGCAGCCTGAAGGGAAAGGGAACTTCTGGTTTCTTTTTTGGCTACACCTTC
CDR3: CASSLKGKGTSGFFFGYTF

V: TRBV7-8
D: TRBD1
J: TRBJ1-6
size: NA
DNA: TGTGCCAGCAGCTTATCCAACAGGGGAGATTCACCCCTCCACTTT
CDR3: CASSLSNRGDSPLHF

V: TRBV5-1
D: NA
J: TRBJ2-7
size: many
DNA: TGCGCCAGCAGGACATCAAGTGGCTACGAGCAGTACTTC
CDR3: CASRTSSGYEQYF

V: TRBV4-3
D: NA
J: TRBJ2-3
size: few
DNA: TGCGCCAGCAGCCAAGCCTCAACCTTGGATACGCAGTATTTT
CDR3: CASSQASTLDTQYF

V: TRBV7-2
D: TRBD2
J: TRBJ2-5
size: few
DNA: TGTGCCAGCAGCTCGCGGGGGAACTTCCAAGAGACCCAGTACTTC
CDR3: CASSSRGNFQETQYF

V: TRBV27
D: NA
J: TRBJ2-1
size: many
DNA: TGTGCCAGCAGTTTTACAGGGTGTGAGCAGTTCTTC
CDR3: CASSFTGCEQFF

V: TRBV12-3/TRBV12-4
D: TRBD1
J: TRBJ2-1
size: NA
DNA: TGTGCCAGCACCCCCCATCGTACACCAGACAGGGCTAGCAATGAGCAGTTCTTC
CDR3: CASTPHRTPDRASNEQFF

V: TRBV7-2
D: NA
J: TRBJ2-3
size: many
DNA: TGTGCCAGCAGCCTTGGACATACAGATACGCAGTATTTT
CDR3: CASSLGHTDTQYF

V: TRBV5-6
D: TRBD1
J: TRBJ2-7
size: many
DNA: TGTGCCAGCAGCTTGGCCGGGACAGACTCCTACGAGCAGTACTTC
CDR3: CASSLAGTDSYEQYF

V: TRBV7-9
D: NA
J: TRBJ1-1
size: many
DNA: TGTGCCAGCAGCTTACTGGAGGGATCTGAAGCTTTCTTT
CDR3: CASSLLEGSEAFF

V: TRBV7-8
D: NA
J: TRBJ2-7
size: many
DNA: TGTGCCAGCAGCCGGAGGACAGATTACGAGCAGTACTTC
CDR3: CASSRRTDYEQYF

V: TRBV6-2/TRBV6-3
D: TRBD1
J: TRBJ2-4
size: NA
DNA: TGTGCCAGCAGTTACTCGAAAGCCGGGACAGGGATCGTGGGCCTAGCCAAAAACATTCAGTACTTC
CDR3: CASSYSKAGTGIVGLAKNIQYF

V: TRBV6-5
D: TRBD2
J: TRBJ2-3
size: NA
DNA: TGTGCCAGCACCCAAGCGGGGGCCCGCACAGATACGCAGTATTTT
CDR3: CASTQAGARTDTQYF

V: TRBV13
D: NA
J: TRBJ1-1
size: few
DNA: TGTGCCAGCAGCGTAGGGACGGTTGAAGCTTTCTTT
CDR3: CASSVGTVEAFF

V: TRBV18
D: NA
J: TRBJ1-5
size: NA
DNA: TGTGCCAGCTCACCACAAAATCGTGGCCAGCATAGCAATCAGCCCCAGCATTTT
CDR3: CASSPQNRGQHSNQPQHF

V: TRBV27
D: NA
J: TRBJ2-7
size: NA
DNA: TGTGCCAGCAGATCCCCAGGGGACTCCTACGAGCAGTACTTC
CDR3: CASRSPGDSYEQYF

V: TRBV5-4
D: TRBD2
J: TRBJ2-5
size: NA
DNA: TGTGCCAGCACCCCCGGCGGGGGAATACGAGAGACCCAGTACTTC
CDR3: CASTPGGGIRETQYF

V: TRBV2
D: NA
J: TRBJ1-1
size: NA
DNA: TGTGCCACCAAGCAGGGCCGGGGAGCCAACACTGAAGCTTTCTTT
CDR3: CATKQGRGANTEAFF

V: TRBV5-1
D: TRBD2
J: TRBJ2-5
size: NA
DNA: TGCGCCAGCAGCATTCTAGCGGGAGGAGGCGAGACCCAGTACTTC
CDR3: CASSILAGGGETQYF

V: TRBV12-3/TRBV12-4
D: NA
J: TRBJ1-1
size: many
DNA: TGTGCCAGCAACATCAAGCGACACTCCGAAGCTTTCTTT
CDR3: CASNIKRHSEAFF